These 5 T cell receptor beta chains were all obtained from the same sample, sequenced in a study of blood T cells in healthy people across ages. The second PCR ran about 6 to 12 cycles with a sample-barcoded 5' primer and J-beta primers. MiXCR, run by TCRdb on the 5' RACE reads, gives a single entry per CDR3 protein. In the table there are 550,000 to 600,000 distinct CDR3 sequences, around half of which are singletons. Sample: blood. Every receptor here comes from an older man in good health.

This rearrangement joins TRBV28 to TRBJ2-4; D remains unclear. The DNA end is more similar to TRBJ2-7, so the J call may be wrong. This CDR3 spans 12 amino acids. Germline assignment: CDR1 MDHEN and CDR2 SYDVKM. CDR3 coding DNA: TGTGCCAGCAGCACCGGACGCTACGAGCAGTACTTC. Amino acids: CASSTGRYEQYF.

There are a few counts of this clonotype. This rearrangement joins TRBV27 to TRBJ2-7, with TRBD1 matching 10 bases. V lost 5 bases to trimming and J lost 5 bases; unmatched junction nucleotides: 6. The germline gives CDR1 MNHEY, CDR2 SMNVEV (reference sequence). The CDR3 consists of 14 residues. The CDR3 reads CASSPGQGFNEQYF. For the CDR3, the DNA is TGTGCCAGCAGTCCGGGACAGGGGTTTAACGAGCAGTACTTC.

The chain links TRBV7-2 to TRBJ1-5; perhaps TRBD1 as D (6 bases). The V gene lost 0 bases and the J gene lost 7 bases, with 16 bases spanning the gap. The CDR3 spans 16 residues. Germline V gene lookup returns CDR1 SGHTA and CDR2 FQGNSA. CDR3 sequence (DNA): TGTGCCAGCAGCTTAGCGCCGGGGGCGAAGGGACAGCCCCAGCATTTT. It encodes CASSLAPGAKGQPQHF.

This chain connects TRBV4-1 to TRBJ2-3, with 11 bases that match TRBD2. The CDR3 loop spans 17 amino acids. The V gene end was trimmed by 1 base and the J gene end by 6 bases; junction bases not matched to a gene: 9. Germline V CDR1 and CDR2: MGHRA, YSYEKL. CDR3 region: CASSQGEGLAGGDTQYF. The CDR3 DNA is TGCGCCAGCAGCCAAGGGGAGGGCCTAGCGGGGGGCGATACGCAGTATTTT.

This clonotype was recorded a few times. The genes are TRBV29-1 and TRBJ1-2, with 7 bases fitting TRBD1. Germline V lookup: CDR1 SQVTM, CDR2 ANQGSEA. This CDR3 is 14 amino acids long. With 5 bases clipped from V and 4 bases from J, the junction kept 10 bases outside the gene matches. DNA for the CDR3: TGCAGCGTTAAGGCGGCAGGGGGGAGCTATGGCTACACCTTC. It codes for CSVKAAGGSYGYTF.